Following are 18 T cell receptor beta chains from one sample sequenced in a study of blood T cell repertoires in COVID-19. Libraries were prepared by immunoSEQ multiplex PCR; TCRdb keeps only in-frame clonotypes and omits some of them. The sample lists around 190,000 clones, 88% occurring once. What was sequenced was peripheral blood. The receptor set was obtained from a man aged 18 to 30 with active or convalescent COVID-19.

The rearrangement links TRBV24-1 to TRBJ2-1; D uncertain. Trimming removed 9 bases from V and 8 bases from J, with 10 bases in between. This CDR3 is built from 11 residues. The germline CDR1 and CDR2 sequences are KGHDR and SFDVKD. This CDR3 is CATLDSDEQFF. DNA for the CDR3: TGTGCCACCCTAGATTCTGATGAGCAGTTCTTC.

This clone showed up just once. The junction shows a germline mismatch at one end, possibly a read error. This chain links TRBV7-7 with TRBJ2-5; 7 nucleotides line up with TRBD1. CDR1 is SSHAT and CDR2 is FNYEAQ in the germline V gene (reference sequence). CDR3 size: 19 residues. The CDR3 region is CASSLVSGRQGVTMETQYF. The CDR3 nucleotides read TGTGCTAGCAGCTTAGTATCGGGGCGTCAGGGGGTTACGATGGAGACCCAGTACTTC.

CDR3 amino acids: CASSSTTGNQPQHF. In DNA form, the CDR3 reads TGTGCCAGCAGTTCAACAACAGGAAATCAGCCCCAGCATTTT. The chain has TRBV5-6 and TRBJ1-5, with D maybe TRBD1 (5 bases). Germline CDR1 and CDR2: SGHDT and YYEEEE. Trimming removed 5 bases at V and 4 bases at J, with 13 bases between. This CDR3 region has 14 residues.

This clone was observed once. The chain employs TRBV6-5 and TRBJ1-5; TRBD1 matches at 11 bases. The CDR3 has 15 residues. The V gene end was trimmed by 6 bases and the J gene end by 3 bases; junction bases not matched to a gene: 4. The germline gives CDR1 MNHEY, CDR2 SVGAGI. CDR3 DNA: TGTGCCAGCAGCCGGGACAGGGGGGACAATCAGCCCCAGCATTTT. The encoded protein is CASSRDRGDNQPQHF.

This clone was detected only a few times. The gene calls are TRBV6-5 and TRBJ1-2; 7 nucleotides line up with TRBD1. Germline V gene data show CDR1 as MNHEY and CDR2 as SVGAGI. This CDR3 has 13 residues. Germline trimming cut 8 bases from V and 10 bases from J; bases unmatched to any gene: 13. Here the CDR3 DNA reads TGTGCCAGCCGAAGGGGGCGTCAATCTACCTACACCTTC. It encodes CASRRGRQSTYTF.

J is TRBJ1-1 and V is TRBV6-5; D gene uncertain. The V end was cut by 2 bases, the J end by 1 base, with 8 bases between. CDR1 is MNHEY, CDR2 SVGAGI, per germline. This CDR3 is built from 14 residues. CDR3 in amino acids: CASSYGGGNTEAFF. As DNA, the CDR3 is TGTGCCAGCAGTTACGGCGGTGGGAACACTGAAGCTTTCTTT.

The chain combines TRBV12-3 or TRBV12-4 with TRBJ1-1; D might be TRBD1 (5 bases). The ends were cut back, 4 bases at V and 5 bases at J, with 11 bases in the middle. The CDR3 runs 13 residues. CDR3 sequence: CASSSGLWTEAFF. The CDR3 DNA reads TGTGCCAGCAGTTCAGGGCTCTGGACTGAAGCTTTCTTT.

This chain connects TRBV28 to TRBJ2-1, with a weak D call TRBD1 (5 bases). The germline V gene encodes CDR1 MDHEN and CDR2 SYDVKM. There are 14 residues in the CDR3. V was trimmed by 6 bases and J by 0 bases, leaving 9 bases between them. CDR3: CASRGEFSYNEQFF. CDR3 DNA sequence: TGTGCCAGCAGAGGGGAATTCTCCTACAATGAGCAGTTCTTC.

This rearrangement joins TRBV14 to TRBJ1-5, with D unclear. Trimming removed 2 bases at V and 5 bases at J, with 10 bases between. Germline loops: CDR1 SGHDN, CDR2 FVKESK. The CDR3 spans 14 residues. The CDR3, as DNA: TGTGCCAGCAGCCAACCCAGAACCCATCAGCCCCAGCATTTT. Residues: CASSQPRTHQPQHF.

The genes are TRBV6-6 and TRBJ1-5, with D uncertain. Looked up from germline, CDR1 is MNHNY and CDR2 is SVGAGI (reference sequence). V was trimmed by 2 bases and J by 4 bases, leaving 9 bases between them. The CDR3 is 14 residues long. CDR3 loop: CASSYPNLNQPQHF. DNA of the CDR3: TGTGCCAGCAGTTACCCAAACCTAAATCAGCCCCAGCATTTT.

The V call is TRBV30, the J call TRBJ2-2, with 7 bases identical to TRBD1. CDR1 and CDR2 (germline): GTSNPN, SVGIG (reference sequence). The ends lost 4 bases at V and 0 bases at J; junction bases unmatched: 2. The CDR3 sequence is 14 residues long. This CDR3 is CAWKRGPNTGELFF. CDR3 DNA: TGTGCCTGGAAAAGGGGGCCGAACACCGGGGAGCTGTTTTTT.

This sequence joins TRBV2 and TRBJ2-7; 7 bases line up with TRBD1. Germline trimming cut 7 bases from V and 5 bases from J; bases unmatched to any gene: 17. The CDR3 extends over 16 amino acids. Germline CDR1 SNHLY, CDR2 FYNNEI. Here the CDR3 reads CASTRSGKGALHEQYF. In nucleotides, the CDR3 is TGTGCCAGCACCCGCTCTGGGAAGGGGGCGCTCCACGAGCAGTACTTC.

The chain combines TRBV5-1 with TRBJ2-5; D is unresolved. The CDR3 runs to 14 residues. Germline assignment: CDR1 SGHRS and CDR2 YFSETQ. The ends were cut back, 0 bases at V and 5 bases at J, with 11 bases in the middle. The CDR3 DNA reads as TGCGCCAGCAGCTTGGGAGACACTTGGGAGACCCAGTACTTC. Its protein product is CASSLGDTWETQYF.

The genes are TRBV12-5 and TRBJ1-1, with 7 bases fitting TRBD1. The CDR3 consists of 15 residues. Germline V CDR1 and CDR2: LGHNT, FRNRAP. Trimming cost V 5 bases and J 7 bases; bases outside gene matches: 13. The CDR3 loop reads CASGRQGIAYREAFF. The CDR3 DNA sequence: TGTGCTAGTGGTCGACAGGGTATTGCCTACCGTGAAGCTTTCTTT.

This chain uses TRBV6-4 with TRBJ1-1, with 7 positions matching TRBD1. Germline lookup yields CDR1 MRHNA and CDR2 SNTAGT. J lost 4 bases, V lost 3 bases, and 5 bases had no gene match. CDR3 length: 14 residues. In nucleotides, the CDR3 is TGTGCCAGCAGTGAGCAGGGGGAAAGCACTGAAGCTTTCTTT. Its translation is CASSEQGESTEAFF.

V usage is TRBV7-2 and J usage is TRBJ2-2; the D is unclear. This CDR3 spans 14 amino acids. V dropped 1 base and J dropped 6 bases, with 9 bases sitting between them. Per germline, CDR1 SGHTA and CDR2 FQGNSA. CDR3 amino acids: CASSLGPVSGELFF. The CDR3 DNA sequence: TGTGCCAGCAGCTTAGGTCCCGTTTCCGGGGAGCTGTTTTTT.

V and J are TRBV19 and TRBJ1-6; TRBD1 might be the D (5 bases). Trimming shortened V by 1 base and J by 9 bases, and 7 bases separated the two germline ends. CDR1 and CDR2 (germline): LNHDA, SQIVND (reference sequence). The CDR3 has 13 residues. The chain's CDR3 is CASSIGQFSPLHF. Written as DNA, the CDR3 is TGTGCCAGTAGTATAGGACAGTTTTCACCCCTCCACTTT.

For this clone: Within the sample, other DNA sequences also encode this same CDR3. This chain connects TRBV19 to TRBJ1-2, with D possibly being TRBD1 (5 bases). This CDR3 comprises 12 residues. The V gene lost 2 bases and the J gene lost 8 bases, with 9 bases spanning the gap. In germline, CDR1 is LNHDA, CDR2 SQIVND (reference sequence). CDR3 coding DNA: TGTGCCAGTAGTATACAGGGTGGCGGCTACACCTTC. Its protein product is CASSIQGGGYTF. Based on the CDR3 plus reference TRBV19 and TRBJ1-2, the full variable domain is DGGITQSPKYLFRKEGQNVTLSCEQNLNHDAMYWYRQDPGQGLRLIYYSQIVNDFQKGDIAEGYSVSREKKESFPLTVTSAQKNPTAFYLCASSIQGGGYTFGSGTRLTVV.